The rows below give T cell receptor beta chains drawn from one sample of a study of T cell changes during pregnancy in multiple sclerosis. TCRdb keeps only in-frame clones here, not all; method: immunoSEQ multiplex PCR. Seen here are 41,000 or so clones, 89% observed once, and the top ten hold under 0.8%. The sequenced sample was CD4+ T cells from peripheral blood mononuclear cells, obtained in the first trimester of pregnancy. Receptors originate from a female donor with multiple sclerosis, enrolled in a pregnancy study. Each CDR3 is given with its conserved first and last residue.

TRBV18	CASSPLGQDGTEAFF
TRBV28	CASSFNGRAAFF
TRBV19	CASSTFPGNTEAFF
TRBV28	CASSLAPREQYF
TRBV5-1	CASSRGTGSDGYTF
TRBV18	CASSDLGRGEAEAFF
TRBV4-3	CASSQGRYEQYF
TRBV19	CASRGQSGEKLFF
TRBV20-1	CSAMAGEQFF
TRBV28	CASSSINQPQHF
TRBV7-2	CASSLAGTGAGNTIYF
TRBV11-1	CASSPGLLSSYEQYF
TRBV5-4	CASTPEGVSISGELFF
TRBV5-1	CASSFGAGGSYEQYF
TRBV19	CASSRSSSGEKETQYF
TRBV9	CASSPRTDTDTQYF
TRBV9	CASSFTGATSEQFF
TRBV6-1	CASSVSGAWGTDTQYF
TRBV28	CASSLLTNYGYTF
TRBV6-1	CASRKERTDDGYTF
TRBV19	CASSIPSTGLGYGYTF
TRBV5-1	CASSTSVSGEAFF
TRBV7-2	CASSLEGGGLYEQYF
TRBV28	CASRPNPGLATGELFF
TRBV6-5	CASSYFTSRYNEQFF
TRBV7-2	CASSPGSGRDEQYF
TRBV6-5	CASSLGQGGYTF
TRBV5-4	CASSEDGLAYEQYF
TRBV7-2	CASSFSGGTGRDTQYF
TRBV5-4	CASSRPARQGEYGYTF
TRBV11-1	CASSSHTSTEQFF
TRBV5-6	CASSSQLAGSRTDTQYF
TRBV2	CASRAGTSGSNEQFF
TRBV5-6	CASSFRTGRAGELFF
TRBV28	CASSFRGNIQYF
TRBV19	CASSIRGSRMTSTDTQYF
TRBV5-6	CASSPGGIRKETQYF
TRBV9	CASSVSGRNSDTQYF
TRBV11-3	CASRDPSGTEAFF
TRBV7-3	CASSRGGPQETQYF
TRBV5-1	CASSAGLPRETQYF
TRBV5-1	CASSLDGGASTGELFF
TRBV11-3	CASNYGTAQETQYF
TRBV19	CASSFRTGPGYTF
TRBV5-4	CASSHNGGGAYEQYF
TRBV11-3	CASSLDQATEAFF
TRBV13	CASSQKTGGVGVAEAFF
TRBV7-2	CASSLNWGEMETQYF
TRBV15	CATSRALAGGEQFF
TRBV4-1	CASSPVSGTLEQYF